This T cell receptor (beta chain) was found in a study of shared clonotypes between healthy human individuals. Measured with immunoSEQ multiplex PCR; TCRdb has only the in-frame clones, and not every one. This sample has some 680,000 clones, with around three quarters found just once. Sequences were obtained from memory CD4+ T cells sorted from blood. Subset indicated: CD45RA-negative fraction. The sequence derives from a woman under 40 in good health.

The CDR3 DNA follows: TGTGCCAGCACCTTTCCTGACAGGGGAGGCTCTAATGAAAAACTGTTTTTT. It yields the protein CASTFPDRGGSNEKLFF. This chain joins TRBV7-9 and TRBJ1-4, with 8 bases that match TRBD1. The CDR3 contains 17 residues. The germline gives CDR1 SEHNR, CDR2 FQNEAQ (reference sequence). V lost 7 bases and J lost 3; bases outside the gene matches: 13.